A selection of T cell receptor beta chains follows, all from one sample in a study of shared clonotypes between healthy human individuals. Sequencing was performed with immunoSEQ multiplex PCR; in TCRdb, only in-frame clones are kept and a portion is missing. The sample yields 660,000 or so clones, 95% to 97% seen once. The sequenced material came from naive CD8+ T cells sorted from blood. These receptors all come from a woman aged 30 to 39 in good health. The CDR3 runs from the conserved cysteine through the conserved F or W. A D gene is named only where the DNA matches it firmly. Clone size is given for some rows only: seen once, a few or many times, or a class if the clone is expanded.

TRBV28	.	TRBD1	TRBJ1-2	TGTGCCAGCAGTCCGGTGGGACAGGGGGTGTCGGCTGGCTACACCTTC	CASSPVGQGVSAGYTF
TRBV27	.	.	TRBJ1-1	TGTGCCAGCAGTCCGAAAACAGGGTTGAACACTGAAGCTTTCTTT	CASSPKTGLNTEAFF
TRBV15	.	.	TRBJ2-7	TGTGCCACCAGCAGAGTGGGGGGCGAGCAGTACTTC	CATSRVGGEQYF
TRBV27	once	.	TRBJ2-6	TGTGCCAGCAGACCCTGGGACGTCTACTCTGGGGCCAACGTCCTGACTTTC	CASRPWDVYSGANVLTF
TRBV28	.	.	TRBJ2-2	TGTGCCAGCAGTTTGGGAGAGAACACCGGGGAGCTGTTTTTT	CASSLGENTGELFF
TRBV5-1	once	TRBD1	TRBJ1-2	TGCGCCAGCAGTACAGGGGCGGGAGGCTACACCTTC	CASSTGAGGYTF
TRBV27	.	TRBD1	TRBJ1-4	TGTGCCAGCAGTTCCTACCGGGACAGGGGGTTCGGTCTGTTTTTT	CASSSYRDRGFGLFF
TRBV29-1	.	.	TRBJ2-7	TGCAGCGTTGTGCTGGCGCAGTTCTTTTACGAGCAGTACTTC	CSVVLAQFFYEQYF
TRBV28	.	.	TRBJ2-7	TGTGCCAGCAGAGGCGGGACATGGAATCAGTACTTC	CASRGGTWNQYF
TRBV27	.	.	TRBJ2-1	TGTGCCAGCAGTTTATTTCCTAATGAGCAGTTCTTC	CASSLFPNEQFF
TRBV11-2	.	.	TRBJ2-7	TGTGCCAGCAGCTCCCGGCGCGGGGAGCAGTACTTC	CASSSRRGEQYF